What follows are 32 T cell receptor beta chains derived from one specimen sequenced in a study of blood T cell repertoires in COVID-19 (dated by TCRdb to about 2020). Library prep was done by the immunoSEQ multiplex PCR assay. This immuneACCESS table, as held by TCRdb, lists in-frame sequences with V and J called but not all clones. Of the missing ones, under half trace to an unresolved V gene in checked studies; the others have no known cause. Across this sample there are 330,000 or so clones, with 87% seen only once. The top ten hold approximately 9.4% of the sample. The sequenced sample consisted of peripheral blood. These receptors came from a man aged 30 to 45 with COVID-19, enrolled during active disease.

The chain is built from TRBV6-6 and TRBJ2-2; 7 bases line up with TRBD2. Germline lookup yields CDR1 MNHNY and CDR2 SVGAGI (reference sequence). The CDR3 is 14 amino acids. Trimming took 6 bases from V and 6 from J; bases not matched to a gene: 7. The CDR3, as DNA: TGTGCCAGCAGCCTAGGGGCGGGGGCCGGGGAGCTGTTTTTT. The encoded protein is CASSLGAGAGELFF.

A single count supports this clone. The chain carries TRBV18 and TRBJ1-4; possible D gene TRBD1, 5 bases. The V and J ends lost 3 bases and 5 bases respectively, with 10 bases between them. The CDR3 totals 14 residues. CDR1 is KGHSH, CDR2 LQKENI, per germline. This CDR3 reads CASSPDSKNEKLFF. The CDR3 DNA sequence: TGTGCCAGCTCACCCGACAGTAAAAATGAAAAACTGTTTTTT.

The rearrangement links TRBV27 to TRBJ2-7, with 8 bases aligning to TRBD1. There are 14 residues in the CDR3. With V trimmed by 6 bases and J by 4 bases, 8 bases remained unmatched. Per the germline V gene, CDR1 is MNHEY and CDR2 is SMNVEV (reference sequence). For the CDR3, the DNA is TGTGCCAGCAGGTCCGGGACAGGAGAATACGAGCAGTACTTC. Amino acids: CASRSGTGEYEQYF.

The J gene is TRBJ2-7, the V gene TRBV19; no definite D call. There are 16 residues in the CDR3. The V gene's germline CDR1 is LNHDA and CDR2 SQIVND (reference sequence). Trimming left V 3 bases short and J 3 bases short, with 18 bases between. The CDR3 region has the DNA TGTGCCAGTAGTATGAGGAATGGGTTGAACGTCTACGAGCAGTACTTC. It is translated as CASSMRNGLNVYEQYF.

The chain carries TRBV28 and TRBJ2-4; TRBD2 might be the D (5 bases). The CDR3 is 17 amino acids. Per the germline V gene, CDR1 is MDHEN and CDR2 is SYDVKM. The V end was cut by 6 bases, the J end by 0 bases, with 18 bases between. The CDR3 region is CASRPRGGGLAKNIQYF. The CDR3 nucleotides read TGTGCCAGCAGACCCCGAGGAGGAGGCCTAGCCAAAAACATTCAGTACTTC.

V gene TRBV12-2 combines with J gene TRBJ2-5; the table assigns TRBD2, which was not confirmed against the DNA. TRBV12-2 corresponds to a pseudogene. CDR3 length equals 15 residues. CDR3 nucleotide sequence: TGTGCACTGCAGCGGGTAAAGCGGGCGCTAGAGACCCAGTACTTC. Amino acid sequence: CALQRVKRALETQYF.

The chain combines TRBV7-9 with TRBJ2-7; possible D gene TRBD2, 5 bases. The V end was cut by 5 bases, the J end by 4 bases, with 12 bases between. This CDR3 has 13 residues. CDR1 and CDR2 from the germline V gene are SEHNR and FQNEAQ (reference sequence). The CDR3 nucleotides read TGTGCCAGCAGCCCAGGACTGGGTTACGAGCAGTACTTC. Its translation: CASSPGLGYEQYF.

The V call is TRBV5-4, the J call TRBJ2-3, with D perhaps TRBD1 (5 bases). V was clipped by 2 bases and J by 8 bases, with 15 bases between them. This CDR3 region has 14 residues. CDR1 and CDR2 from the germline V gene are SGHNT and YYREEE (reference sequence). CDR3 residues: CASSLEQEPATQYF. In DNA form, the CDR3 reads TGTGCCAGCAGCTTAGAACAGGAGCCAGCTACGCAGTATTTT.

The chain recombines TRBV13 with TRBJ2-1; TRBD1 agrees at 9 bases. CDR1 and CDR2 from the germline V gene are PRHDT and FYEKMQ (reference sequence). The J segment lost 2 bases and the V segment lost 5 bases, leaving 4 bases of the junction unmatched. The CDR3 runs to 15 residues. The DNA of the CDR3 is TGTGCCAGCAGCCCGGGACAGGGTACCTACAATGAGCAGTTCTTC. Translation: CASSPGQGTYNEQFF.

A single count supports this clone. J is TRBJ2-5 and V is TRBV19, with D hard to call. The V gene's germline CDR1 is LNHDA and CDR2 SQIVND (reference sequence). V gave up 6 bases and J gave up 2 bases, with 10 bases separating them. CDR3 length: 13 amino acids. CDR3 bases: TGTGCCAGTAGCGTCCAGGTGCAAGAGACCCAGTACTTC. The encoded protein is CASSVQVQETQYF.

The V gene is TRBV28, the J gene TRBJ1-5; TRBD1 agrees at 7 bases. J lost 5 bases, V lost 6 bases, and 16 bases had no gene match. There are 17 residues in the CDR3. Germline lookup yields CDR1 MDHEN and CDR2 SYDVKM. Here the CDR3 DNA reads TGTGCCAGCAGCACAAACAGGGGCGGGCGAGGCTATCAGCCCCAGCATTTT. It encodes CASSTNRGGRGYQPQHF.

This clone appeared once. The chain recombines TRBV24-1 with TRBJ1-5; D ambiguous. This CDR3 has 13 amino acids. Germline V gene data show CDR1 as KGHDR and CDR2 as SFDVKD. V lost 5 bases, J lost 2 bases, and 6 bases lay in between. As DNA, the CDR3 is TGTGCCACCAGTGCAGGTGGCAATCAGCCCCAGCATTTT. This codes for CATSAGGNQPQHF.

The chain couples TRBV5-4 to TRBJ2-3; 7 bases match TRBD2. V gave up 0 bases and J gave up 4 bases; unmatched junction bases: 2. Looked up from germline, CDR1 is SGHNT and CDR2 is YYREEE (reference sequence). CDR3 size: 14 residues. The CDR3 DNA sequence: TGTGCCAGCAGCTTGGCCCGGGGGGCAGATACGCAGTATTTT. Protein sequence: CASSLARGADTQYF. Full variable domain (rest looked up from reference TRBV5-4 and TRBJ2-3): ETGVTQSPTHLIKTRGQQVTLRCSSQSGHNTVSWYQQALGQGPQFIFQYYREEENGRGNFPPRFSGLQFPNYSSELNVNALELDDSALYLCASSLARGADTQYFGPGTRLTVL.

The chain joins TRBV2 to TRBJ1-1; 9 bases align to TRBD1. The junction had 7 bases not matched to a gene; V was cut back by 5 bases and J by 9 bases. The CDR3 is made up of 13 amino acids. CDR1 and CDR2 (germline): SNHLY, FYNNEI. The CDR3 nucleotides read TGTGCCAGCAGTCCTCCGGGACAGGGTAAAGCTTTCTTT. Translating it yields CASSPPGQGKAFF.

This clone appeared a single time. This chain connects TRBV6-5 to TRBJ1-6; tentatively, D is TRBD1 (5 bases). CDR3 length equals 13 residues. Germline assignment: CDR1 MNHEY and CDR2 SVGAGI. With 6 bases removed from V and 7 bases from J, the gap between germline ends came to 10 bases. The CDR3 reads CASSRQLNSPLHF. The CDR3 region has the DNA TGTGCCAGCAGCCGACAGCTCAATTCACCCCTCCACTTT.

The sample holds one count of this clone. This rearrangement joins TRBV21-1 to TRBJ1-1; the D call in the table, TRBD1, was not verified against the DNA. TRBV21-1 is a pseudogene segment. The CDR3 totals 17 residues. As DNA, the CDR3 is TGTGCCAGCAGCAAAGCCAGGGCCAGGGGGCGTACCACTGAAGCTTTCTTT. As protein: CASSKARARGRTTEAFF.

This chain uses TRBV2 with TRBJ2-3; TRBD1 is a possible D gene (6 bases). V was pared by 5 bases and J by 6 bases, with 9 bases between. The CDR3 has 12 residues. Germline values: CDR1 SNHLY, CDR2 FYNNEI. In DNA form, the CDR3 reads TGTGCCAGCAGTTACGACAGGGATACGCAGTATTTT. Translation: CASSYDRDTQYF.

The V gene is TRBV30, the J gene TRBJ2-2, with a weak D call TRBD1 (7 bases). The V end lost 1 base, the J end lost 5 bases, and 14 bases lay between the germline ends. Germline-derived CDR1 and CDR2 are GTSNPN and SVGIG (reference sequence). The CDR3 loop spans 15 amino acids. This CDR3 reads CAWSATGRRTGELFF. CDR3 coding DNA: TGTGCCTGGAGTGCGACAGGGAGGAGGACCGGGGAGCTGTTTTTT.

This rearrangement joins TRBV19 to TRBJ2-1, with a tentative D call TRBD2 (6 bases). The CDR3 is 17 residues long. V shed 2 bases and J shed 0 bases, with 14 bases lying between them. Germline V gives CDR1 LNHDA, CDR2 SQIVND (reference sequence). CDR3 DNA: TGTGCCAGTAGTATACCCTTAGCGGCGAGCTCCTACAATGAGCAGTTCTTC. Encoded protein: CASSIPLAASSYNEQFF.

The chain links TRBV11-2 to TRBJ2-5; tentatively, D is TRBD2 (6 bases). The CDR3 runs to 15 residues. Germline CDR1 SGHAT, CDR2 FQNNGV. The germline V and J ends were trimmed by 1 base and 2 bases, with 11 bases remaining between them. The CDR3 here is CASSLGGLAQETQYF. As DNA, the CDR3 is TGTGCCAGCAGCTTAGGGGGTCTAGCGCAAGAGACCCAGTACTTC.

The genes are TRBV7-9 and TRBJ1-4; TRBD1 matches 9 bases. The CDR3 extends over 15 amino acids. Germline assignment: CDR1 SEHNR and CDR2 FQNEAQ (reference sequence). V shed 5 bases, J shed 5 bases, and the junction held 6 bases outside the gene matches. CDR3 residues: CASSGRTGVNEKLFF. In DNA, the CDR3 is TGTGCCAGCAGCGGCCGGACAGGGGTAAATGAAAAACTGTTTTTT.

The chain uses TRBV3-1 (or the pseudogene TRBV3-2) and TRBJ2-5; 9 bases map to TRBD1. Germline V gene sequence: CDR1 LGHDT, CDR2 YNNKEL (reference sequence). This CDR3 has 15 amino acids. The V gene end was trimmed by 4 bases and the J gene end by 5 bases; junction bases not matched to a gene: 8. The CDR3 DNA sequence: TGTGCCAGCAGCCTCAATACAGGGGGCCGGGAGACCCAGTACTTC. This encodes CASSLNTGGRETQYF.

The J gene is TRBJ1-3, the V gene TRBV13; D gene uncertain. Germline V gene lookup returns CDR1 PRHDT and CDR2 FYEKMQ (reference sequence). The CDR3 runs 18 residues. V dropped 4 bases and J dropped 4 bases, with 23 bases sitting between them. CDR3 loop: CASSSVNRRLHGGNTIYF. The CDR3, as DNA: TGTGCCAGCAGCTCCGTAAACCGGCGACTTCATGGGGGAAACACCATATATTTT.

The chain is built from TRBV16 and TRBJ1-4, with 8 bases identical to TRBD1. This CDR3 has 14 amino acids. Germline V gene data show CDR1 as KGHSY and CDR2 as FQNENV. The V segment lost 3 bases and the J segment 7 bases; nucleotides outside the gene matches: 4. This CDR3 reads CASSQQGAGEKLFF. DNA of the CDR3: TGTGCCAGCAGCCAGCAGGGGGCTGGTGAAAAACTGTTTTTT.

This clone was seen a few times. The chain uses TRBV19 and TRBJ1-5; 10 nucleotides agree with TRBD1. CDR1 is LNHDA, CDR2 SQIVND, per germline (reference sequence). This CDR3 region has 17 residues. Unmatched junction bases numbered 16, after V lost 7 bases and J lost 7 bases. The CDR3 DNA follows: TGTGCCAGTACCAATCCAGGGGGACAGGGGATCTGGCAGCCCCAGCATTTT. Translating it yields CASTNPGGQGIWQPQHF.

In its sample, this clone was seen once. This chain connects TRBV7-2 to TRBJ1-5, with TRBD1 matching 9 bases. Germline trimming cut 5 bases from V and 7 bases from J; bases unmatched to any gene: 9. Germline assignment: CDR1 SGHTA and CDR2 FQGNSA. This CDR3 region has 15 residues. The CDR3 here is CASSLTGDRAQPQHF. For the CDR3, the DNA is TGTGCCAGCAGCCTCACGGGGGACAGGGCCCAGCCCCAGCATTTT.

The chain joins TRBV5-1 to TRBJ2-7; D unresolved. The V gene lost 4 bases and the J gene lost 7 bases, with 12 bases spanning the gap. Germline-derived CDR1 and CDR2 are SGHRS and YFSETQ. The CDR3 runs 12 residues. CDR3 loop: CASSVDKREQYF. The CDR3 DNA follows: TGCGCCAGCAGCGTCGACAAGAGAGAGCAGTACTTC.

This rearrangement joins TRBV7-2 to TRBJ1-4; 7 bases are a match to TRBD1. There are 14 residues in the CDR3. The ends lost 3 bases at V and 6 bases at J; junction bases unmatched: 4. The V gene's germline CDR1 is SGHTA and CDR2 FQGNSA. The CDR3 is CASSLTGWDEKLFF. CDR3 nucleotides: TGTGCCAGCAGCTTGACAGGGTGGGATGAAAAACTGTTTTTT.

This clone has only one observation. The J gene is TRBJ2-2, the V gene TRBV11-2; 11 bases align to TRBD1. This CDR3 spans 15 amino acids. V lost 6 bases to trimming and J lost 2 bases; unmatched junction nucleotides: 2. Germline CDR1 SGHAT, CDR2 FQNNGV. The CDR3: CASRRTGGNTGELFF. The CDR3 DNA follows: TGTGCCAGCAGAAGGACAGGGGGCAACACCGGGGAGCTGTTTTTT.

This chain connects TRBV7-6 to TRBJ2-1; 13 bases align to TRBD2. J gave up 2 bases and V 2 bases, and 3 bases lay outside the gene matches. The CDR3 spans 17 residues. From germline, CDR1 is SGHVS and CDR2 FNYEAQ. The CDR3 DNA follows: TGTGCCAGCAGCTTACTCACTAGCGGGGGGGCCTACAATGAGCAGTTCTTC. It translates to CASSLLTSGGAYNEQFF.

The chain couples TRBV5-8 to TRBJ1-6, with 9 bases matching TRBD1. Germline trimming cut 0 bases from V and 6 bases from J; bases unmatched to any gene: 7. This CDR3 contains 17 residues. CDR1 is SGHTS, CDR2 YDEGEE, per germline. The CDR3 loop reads CASSLGPTTGGNSPLHF. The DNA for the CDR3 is TGTGCCAGCAGCTTGGGTCCCACGACAGGGGGTAATTCACCCCTCCACTTT.

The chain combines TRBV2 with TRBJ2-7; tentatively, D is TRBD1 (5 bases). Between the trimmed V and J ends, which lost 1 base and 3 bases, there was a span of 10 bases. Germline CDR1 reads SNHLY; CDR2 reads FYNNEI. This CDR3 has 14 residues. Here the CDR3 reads CASSEGTSYYEQYF. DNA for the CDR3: TGTGCCAGCAGTGAAGGGACAAGTTACTACGAGCAGTACTTC.